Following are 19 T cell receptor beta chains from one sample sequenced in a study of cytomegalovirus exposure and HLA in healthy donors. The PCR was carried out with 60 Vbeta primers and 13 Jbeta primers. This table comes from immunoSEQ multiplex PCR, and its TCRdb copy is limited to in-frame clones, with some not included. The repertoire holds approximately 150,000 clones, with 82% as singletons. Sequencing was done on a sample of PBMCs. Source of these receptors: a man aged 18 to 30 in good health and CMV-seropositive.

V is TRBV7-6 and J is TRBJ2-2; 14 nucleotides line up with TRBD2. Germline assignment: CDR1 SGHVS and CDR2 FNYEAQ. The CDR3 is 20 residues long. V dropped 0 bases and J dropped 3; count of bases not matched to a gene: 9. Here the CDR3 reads CASSLARPGLAGEDTGELFF. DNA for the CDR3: TGTGCCAGCAGCTTAGCGAGGCCGGGACTAGCGGGAGAAGACACCGGGGAGCTGTTTTTT.

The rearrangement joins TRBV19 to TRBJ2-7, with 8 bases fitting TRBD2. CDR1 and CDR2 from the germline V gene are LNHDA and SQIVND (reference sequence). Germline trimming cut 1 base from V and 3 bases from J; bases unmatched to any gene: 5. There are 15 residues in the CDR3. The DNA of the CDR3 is TGTGCCAGTAGTATAGGGCTCGGGACTAGCTACGAGCAGTACTTC. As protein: CASSIGLGTSYEQYF.

The CDR3 DNA reads as TGTGCCATCAGTGAATCGGGAGGCTCTATAGGGGAGCAGTACTTC. It codes for CAISESGGSIGEQYF. V and J are TRBV10-3 and TRBJ2-7, with 7 positions matching TRBD2. The ends lost 3 bases at V and 7 bases at J; junction bases unmatched: 12. Germline values: CDR1 ENHRY, CDR2 SYGVKD. This CDR3 is 15 amino acids long.

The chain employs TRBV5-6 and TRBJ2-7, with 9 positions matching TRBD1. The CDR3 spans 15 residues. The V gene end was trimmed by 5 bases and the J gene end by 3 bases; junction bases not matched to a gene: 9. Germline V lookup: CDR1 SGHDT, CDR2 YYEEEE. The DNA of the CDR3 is TGTGCCAGCAGTCTTACCGGGACAGGGTACTACGAGCAGTACTTC. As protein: CASSLTGTGYYEQYF.

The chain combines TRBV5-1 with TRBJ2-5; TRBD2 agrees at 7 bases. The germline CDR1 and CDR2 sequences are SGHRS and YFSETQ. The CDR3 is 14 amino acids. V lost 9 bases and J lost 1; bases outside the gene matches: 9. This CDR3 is CATGSGTIQETQYF. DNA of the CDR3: TGCGCCACGGGCAGCGGGACTATCCAAGAGACCCAGTACTTC.

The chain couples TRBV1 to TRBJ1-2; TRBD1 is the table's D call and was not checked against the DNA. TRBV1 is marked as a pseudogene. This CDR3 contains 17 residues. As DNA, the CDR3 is TGCACCAGCAGCCAGGGCCCTGAAGGGGGCCAGGGCTATGGCTACACCTTC. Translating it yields CTSSQGPEGGQGYGYTF.

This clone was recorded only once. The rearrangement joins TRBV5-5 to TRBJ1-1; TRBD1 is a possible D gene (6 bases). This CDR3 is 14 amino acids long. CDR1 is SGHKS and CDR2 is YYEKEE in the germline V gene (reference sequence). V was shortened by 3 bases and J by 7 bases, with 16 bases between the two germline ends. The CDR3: CASSWGGGAYEAFF. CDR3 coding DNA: TGTGCCAGCAGCTGGGGTGGGGGGGCGTATGAAGCTTTCTTT.

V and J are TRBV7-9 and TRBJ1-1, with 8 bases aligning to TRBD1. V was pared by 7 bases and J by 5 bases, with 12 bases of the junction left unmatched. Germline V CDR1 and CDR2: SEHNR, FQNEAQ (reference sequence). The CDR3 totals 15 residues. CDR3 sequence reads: CASTRMGQGATEAFF. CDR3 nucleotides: TGTGCCAGCACTCGTATGGGGCAGGGGGCTACTGAAGCTTTCTTT. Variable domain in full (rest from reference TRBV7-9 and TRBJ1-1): DTGVSQNPRHKITKRGQNVTFRCDPISEHNRLYWYRQTLGQGPEFLTYFQNEAQLEKSRLLSDRFSAERPKGSFSTLEIQRTEQGDSAMYLCASTRMGQGATEAFFGQGTRLTVV.

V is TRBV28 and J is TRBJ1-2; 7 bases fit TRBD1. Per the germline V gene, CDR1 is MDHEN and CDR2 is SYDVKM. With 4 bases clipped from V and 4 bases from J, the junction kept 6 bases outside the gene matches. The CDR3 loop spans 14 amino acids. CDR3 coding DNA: TGTGCCAGCAGTTCCATGGGACAGCTCTATGGCTACACCTTC. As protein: CASSSMGQLYGYTF.

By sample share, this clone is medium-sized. The CDR3 region is CASSLAGGNSNYGYTF. The DNA for the CDR3 is TGTGCCAGCAGCTTGGCCGGAGGAAACTCAAACTATGGCTACACCTTC. V and J are TRBV5-4 and TRBJ1-2; D is ambiguous. Germline V gives CDR1 SGHNT, CDR2 YYREEE (reference sequence). The V and J ends lost 0 bases and 2 bases respectively, with 14 bases between them. There are 16 residues in the CDR3.

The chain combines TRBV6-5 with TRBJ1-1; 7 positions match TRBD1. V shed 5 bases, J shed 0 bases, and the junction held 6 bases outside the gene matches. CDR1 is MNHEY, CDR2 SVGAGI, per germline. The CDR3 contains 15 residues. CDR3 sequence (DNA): TGTGCCAGCAGTAGAGTAGGGGGCATGAACACTGAAGCTTTCTTT. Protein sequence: CASSRVGGMNTEAFF.

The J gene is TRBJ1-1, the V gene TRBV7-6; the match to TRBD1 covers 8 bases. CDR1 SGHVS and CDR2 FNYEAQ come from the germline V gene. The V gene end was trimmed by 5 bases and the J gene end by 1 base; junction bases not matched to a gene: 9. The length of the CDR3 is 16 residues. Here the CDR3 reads CASSLMGDRQNTEAFF. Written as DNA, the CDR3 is TGTGCCAGCAGCCTGATGGGGGACAGGCAGAACACTGAAGCTTTCTTT.

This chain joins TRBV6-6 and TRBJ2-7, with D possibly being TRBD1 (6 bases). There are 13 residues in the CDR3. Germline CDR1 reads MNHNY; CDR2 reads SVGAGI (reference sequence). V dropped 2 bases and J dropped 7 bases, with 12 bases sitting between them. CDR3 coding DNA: TGTGCCAGCAGTTACGGGGGACAAAGGGAGCAGTACTTC. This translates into CASSYGGQREQYF.

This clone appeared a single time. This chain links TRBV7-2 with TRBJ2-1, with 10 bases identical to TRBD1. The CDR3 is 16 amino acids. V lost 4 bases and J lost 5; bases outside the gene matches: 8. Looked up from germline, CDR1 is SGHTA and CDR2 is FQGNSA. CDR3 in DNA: TGTGCCAGCAGCTACCGGGACAGGGGAGGTCACAATGAGCAGTTCTTC. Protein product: CASSYRDRGGHNEQFF.

The DNA of the CDR3 is TGTGCCAGCAGGTTGAAGGGGGGGGGCAATGAGCAGTTCTTC. It translates to CASRLKGGGNEQFF. The V gene is TRBV27, the J gene TRBJ2-1; weak D call: TRBD2 (7 bases). The germline gives CDR1 MNHEY, CDR2 SMNVEV (reference sequence). V was trimmed by 6 bases and J by 6 bases, leaving 15 bases between them. The CDR3 covers 14 residues.

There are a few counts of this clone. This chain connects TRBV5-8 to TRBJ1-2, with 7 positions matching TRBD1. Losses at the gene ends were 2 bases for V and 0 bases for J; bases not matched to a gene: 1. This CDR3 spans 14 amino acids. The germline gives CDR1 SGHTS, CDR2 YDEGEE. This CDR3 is CASSLTGANYGYTF. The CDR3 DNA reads TGTGCCAGCAGCTTAACAGGGGCTAACTATGGCTACACCTTC.

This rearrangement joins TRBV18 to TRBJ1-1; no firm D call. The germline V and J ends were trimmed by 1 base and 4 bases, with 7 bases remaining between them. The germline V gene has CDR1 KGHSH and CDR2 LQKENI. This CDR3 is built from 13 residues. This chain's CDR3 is CASSPRGATEAFF. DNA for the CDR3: TGTGCCAGCTCACCACGAGGTGCCACTGAAGCTTTCTTT.

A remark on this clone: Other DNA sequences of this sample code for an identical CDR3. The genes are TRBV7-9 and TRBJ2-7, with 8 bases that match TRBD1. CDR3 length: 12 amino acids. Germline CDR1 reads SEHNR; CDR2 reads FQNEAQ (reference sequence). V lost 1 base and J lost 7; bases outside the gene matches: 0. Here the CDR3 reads CASSLDRGEQYF. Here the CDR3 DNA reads TGTGCCAGCAGCTTAGACAGGGGGGAGCAGTACTTC.

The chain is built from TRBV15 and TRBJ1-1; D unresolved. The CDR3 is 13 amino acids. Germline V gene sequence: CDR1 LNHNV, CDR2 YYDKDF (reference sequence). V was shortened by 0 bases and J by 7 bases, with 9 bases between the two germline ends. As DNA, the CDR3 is TGTGCCACCAGCAGAGATCGGGAGGTTGAAGCTTTCTTT. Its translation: CATSRDREVEAFF.